One sample yielded the 7 T cell receptor beta chains listed below, sequenced in a study of radiation and T cells in renal cell carcinoma. Described time point: baseline pretreatment blood. Indicated treatment: 15 Gy SBRT to primary tumor, nephrectomy 4 weeks later. Method: immunoSEQ multiplex PCR; TCRdb's copy keeps in-frame clones and lacks some. Of 120,000 to 150,000 clones in the sample, less than 90% were seen once. The sequences come from blood, collected from a patient whose treatment included radiotherapy and nephrectomy. The receptors originated from a woman in her seventies with renal cell carcinoma.

The chain employs TRBV6-6 and TRBJ2-2; D call uncertain. This CDR3 spans 12 amino acids. Germline CDR1 reads MNHNY; CDR2 reads SVGAGI (reference sequence). V was shortened by 2 bases and J by 2 bases, with 0 bases between the two germline ends. The CDR3 DNA is TGTGCCAGCAGTTACAACACCGGGGAGCTGTTTTTT. Translated: CASSYNTGELFF.

V and J are TRBV7-2 and TRBJ2-1; the match to TRBD2 covers 12 bases. CDR1 SGHTA and CDR2 FQGNSA come from the germline V gene. The ends lost 2 bases at V and 8 bases at J; junction bases unmatched: 4. The CDR3 runs 15 residues. The CDR3 loop is CASSLTSGGIDEQFF. CDR3 nucleotides: TGTGCCAGCAGCTTAACTAGCGGGGGGATCGATGAGCAGTTCTTC.

V and J are TRBV7-8 and TRBJ2-5; TRBD2 matches 7 bases. Looked up from germline, CDR1 is SGHVS and CDR2 is FQNEAQ. This CDR3 contains 15 residues. With V trimmed by 2 bases and J by 4 bases, 7 bases remained unmatched. The CDR3 DNA sequence: TGTGCCAGCAGCTTATCCCGACTAGCAGGAGAGACCCAGTACTTC. Protein: CASSLSRLAGETQYF.

The chain links TRBV6-5 to TRBJ1-1; a possible D gene is TRBD1 (5 bases). V lost 3 bases to trimming and J lost 1 base, with 9 bases between them. The CDR3 has 14 residues. Germline assignment: CDR1 MNHEY and CDR2 SVGAGI. The CDR3 DNA reads TGTGCCAGCAGTTATGAGACAGAGAACACTGAAGCTTTCTTT. Encoded protein: CASSYETENTEAFF.

This clone was detected a few times. V gene TRBV7-8 combines with J gene TRBJ2-5; D tentatively reads TRBD1 or TRBD2 (6 bases each). CDR1 and CDR2 from the germline V gene are SGHVS and FQNEAQ. The CDR3 loop spans 16 amino acids. V lost 5 bases and J lost 4, with 20 bases in between. For the CDR3, the DNA is TGTGCCAGCAGCCCCGATTGGGGGGCTGTATCAGAGACCCAGTACTTC. This gives the protein CASSPDWGAVSETQYF.

The rearrangement joins TRBV5-1 to TRBJ1-1; D possibly corresponds to TRBD1 (6 bases). The CDR3 loop spans 14 amino acids. Germline values: CDR1 SGHRS, CDR2 YFSETQ. V lost 4 bases to trimming and J lost 0 bases, with 10 bases between them. This CDR3 reads CASSTDRMNTEAFF. The CDR3 nucleotides read TGCGCCAGCAGCACTGACAGGATGAACACTGAAGCTTTCTTT.

The V gene is TRBV15, the J gene TRBJ2-2; D may be TRBD1 (5 bases). The CDR3 contains 12 residues. The germline V and J ends were trimmed by 4 bases and 5 bases, with 5 bases remaining between them. Germline assignment: CDR1 LNHNV and CDR2 YYDKDF (reference sequence). Here the CDR3 DNA reads TGTGCCACCAGCACAGGGACCGGGGAGCTGTTTTTT. Translating it yields CATSTGTGELFF.